This T cell receptor (beta chain) was sequenced during a study of identical twins. Study-level results: Cord blood beta clonotypes that were abundant carried fewer insertions, and memory repertoires showed no such trend. Out-of-frame TCR alpha sharing in monozygotic twins exceeded recombination model predictions. The authors drew conclusions from cross-sectional statistical analysis rather than following the same donors.

The cDNA had a unique molecular identifier and a template-switch universal primer site. TCRdb reprocessed the 5' RACE reads via MiXCR and lists one record per CDR3 protein. This table holds about 660,000 distinct CDR3 sequences, 8.5% to 9% found once. The CDR3 sequence is 13 residues long. Germline CDR1 and CDR2: SQVTM and ANQGSEA. V was clipped by 8 bases and J by 4 bases, with 17 bases between them. About this clonotype itself: Its antigen is not identified.

The same sample was also studied in work on yellow fever vaccine responses in identical twins.

The J gene is TRBJ1-1, the V gene TRBV29-1; tentatively, D is TRBD1 (6 bases). The sample consisted of PBMCs. This sequence originates from a woman between 18 and 29 years old in good health. The CDR3 loop reads CSFNPGASTEAFF. In nucleotides, the CDR3 is TGCAGCTTTAACCCAGGGGCCTCCACTGAAGCTTTCTTT.